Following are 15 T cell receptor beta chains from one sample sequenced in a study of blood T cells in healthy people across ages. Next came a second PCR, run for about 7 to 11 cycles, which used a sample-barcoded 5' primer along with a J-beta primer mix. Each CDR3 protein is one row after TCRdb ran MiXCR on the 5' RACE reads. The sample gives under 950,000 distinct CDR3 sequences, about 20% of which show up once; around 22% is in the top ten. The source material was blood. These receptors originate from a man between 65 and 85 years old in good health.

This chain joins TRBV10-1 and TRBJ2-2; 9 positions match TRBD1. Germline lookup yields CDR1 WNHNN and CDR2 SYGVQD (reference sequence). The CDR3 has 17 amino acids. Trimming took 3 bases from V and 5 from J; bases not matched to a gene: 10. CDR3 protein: CASSDPGGQGKTGELFF. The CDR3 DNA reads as TGCGCCAGCAGTGACCCAGGGGGACAGGGAAAAACCGGGGAGCTGTTTTTT.

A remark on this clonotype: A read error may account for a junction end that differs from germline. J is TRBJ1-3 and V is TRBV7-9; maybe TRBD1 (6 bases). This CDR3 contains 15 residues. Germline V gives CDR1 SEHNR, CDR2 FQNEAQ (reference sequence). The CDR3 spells CANSLAAGTGNTIYF. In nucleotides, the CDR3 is TGTGCCAACAGCTTAGCGGCAGGGACAGGAAACACCATATATTTT.

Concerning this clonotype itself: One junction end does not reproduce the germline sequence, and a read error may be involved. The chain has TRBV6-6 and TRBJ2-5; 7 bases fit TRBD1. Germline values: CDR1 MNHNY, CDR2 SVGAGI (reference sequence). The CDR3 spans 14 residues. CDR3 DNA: TGTGCCAGCAGTAACTCCGGGACAGAAGAGACCCAGTACTTC. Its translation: CASSNSGTEETQYF.

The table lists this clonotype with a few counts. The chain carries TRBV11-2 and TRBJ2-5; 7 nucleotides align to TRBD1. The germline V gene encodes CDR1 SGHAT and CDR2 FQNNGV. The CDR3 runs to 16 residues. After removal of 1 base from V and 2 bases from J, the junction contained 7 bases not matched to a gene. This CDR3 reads CASSLGDRPIQETQYF. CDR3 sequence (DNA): TGTGCCAGCAGCTTAGGGGACAGACCGATTCAAGAGACCCAGTACTTC. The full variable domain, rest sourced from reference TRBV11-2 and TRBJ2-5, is EAGVAQSPRYKIIEKRQSVAFWCNPISGHATLYWYQQILGQGPKLLIQFQNNGVVDDSQLPKDRFSAERLKGVDSTLKIQPAKLEDSAVYLCASSLGDRPIQETQYFGPGTRLLVL.

DNA of the CDR3: TGCGCCAGCAGCTTTGGGACTAGCCTTTACAATGAGCAGTTCTTC. As protein: CASSFGTSLYNEQFF. The V and J genes are TRBV5-1 and TRBJ2-1; 9 bases fit TRBD2. Germline trimming cut 2 bases from V and 4 bases from J; bases unmatched to any gene: 4. Looked up from germline, CDR1 is SGHRS and CDR2 is YFSETQ. This CDR3 contains 15 residues.

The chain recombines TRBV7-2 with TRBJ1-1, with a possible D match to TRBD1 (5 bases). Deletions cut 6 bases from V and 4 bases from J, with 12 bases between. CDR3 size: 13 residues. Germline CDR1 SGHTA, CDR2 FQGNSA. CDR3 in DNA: TGTGCCAGCAGATCTTACAGGACCACTGAAGCTTTCTTT. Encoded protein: CASRSYRTTEAFF.

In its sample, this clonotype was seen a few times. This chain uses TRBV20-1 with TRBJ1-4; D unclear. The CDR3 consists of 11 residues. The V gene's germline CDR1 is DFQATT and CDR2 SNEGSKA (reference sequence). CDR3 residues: CSLYSGEKLFF. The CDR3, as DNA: TGCAGCTTATACTCCGGGGAAAAACTGTTTTTT.

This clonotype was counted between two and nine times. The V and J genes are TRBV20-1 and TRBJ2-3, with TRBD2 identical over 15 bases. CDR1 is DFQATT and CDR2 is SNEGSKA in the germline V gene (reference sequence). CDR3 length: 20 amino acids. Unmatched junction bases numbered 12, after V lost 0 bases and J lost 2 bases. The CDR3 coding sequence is TGCAGTGCTAGAGATTTCGGTGGACTAGCGGGAGGGGGATTCACAGATACGCAGTATTTT. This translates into CSARDFGGLAGGGFTDTQYF.

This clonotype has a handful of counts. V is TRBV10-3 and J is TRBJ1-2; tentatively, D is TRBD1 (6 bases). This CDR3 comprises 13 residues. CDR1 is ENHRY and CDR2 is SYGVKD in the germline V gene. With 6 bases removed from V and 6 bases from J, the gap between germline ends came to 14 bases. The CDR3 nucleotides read TGTGCCATCAGCAAAACAGGGTATGATGGCTACACCTTC. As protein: CAISKTGYDGYTF.

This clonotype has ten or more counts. The CDR3 reads CASSLRGEEKLFF. The CDR3 nucleotides read TGTGCCAGCTCCCTCCGGGGGGAAGAAAAACTGTTTTTT. The chain joins TRBV18 to TRBJ1-4; maybe TRBD1 (5 bases). Per germline, CDR1 KGHSH and CDR2 LQKENI. The V end was cut by 6 bases, the J end by 8 bases, with 13 bases between. The CDR3 is 13 residues long.

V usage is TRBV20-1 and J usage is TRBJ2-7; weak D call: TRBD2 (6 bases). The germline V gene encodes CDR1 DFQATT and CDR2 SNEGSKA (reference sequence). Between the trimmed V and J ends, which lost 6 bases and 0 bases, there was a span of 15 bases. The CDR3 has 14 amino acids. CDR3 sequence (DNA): TGCAGTGCCCCATCGGAGGGAGGCTCCTACGAGCAGTACTTC. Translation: CSAPSEGGSYEQYF.

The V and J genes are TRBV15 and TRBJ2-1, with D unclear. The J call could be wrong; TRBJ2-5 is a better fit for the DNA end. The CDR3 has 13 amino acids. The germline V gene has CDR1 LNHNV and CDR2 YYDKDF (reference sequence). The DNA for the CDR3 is TGTGCCACCAGCTTGAACGCAGGAGAGACCCAGTACTTC. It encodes CATSLNAGETQYF.

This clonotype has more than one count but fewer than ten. CDR3 sequence reads: CGLGDGEKLFF. Written as DNA, the CDR3 is TGCGGTCTTGGGGACGGTGAAAAACTGTTTTTT. This chain joins TRBV29-1 and TRBJ1-4, with a possible D match to TRBD1 (5 bases). The CDR3 consists of 11 residues. From germline, CDR1 is SQVTM and CDR2 ANQGSEA.

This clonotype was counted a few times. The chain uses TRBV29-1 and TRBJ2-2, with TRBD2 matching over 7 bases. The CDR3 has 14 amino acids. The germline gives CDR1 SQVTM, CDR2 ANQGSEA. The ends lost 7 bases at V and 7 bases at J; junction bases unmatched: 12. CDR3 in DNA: TGCAGCGCAACCTGGGGCGGGAGCGGCGGGGAGCTGTTTTTT. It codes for CSATWGGSGGELFF.

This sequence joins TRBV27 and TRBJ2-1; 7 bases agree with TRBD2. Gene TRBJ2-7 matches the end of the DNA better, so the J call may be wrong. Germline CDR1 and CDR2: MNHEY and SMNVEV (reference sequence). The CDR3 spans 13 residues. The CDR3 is CASSPRLANEQYV. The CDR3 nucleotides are TGTGCCAGCAGTCCTCGACTAGCCAACGAGCAGTACGTC.